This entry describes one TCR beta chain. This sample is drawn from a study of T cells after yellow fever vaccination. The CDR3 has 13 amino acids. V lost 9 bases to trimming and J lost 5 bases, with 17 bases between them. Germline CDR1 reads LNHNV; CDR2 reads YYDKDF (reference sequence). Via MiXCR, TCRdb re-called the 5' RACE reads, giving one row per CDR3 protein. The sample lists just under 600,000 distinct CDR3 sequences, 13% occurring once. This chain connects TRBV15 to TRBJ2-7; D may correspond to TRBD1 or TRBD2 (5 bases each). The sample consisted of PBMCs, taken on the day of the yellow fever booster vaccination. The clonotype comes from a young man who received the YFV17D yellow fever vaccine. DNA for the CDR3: TGTGCCACGAATCACCAGTTGGGGGACGAGCAGTACTTC. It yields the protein CATNHQLGDEQYF.